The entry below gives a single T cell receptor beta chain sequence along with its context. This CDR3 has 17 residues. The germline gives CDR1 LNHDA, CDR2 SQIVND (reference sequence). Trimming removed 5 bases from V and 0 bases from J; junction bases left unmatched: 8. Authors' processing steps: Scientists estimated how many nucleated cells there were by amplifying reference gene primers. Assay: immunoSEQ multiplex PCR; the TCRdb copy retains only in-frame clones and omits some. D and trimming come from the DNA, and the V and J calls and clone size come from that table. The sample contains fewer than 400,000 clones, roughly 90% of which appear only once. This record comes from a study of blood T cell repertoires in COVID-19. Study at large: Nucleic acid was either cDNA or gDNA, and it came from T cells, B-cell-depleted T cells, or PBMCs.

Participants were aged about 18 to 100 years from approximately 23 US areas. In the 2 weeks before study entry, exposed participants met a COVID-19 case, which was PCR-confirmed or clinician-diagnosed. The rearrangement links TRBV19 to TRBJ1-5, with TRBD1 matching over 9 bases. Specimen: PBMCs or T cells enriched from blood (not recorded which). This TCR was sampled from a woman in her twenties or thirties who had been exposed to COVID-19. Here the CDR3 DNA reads TGTGCCAGTAGTGCCCGACAGGGGGATCATAGCAATCAGCCCCAGCATTTT. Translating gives CASSARQGDHSNQPQHF.